This T cell receptor (beta chain) was sequenced in a study of monozygotic twins with inflammatory bowel disease. CDR3 length: 14 residues. Germline V gives CDR1 SGHVS, CDR2 FQNEAQ. Used for each TCR library was roughly 3,700 ng of total RNA. For each CDR3 protein, TCRdb gives one entry from its re-call of the 5' RACE reads, without DNA. Here the sample table reports about 450,000 distinct CDR3 sequences. This chain uses TRBV7-8 with TRBJ2-2; TCRdb picks TRBD1, but there is no DNA to check that call. Material for sequencing was blood. This clonotype was sampled from a human donor with ulcerative colitis or Crohn's disease, or a healthy co-twin of an affected twin (not recorded which). The CDR3 spells CASSLGGAYGELFF. The full variable domain, in which reference TRBV7-8 and TRBJ2-2 provide the parts outside the CDR3, is GAGVSQSPRYKVAKRGQDVALRCDPISGHVSLFWYQQALGQGPEFLTYFQNEAQLDKSGLPSDRFFAERPEGSVSTLKIQRTQQEDSAVYLCASSLGGAYGELFFGEGSRLTVL.